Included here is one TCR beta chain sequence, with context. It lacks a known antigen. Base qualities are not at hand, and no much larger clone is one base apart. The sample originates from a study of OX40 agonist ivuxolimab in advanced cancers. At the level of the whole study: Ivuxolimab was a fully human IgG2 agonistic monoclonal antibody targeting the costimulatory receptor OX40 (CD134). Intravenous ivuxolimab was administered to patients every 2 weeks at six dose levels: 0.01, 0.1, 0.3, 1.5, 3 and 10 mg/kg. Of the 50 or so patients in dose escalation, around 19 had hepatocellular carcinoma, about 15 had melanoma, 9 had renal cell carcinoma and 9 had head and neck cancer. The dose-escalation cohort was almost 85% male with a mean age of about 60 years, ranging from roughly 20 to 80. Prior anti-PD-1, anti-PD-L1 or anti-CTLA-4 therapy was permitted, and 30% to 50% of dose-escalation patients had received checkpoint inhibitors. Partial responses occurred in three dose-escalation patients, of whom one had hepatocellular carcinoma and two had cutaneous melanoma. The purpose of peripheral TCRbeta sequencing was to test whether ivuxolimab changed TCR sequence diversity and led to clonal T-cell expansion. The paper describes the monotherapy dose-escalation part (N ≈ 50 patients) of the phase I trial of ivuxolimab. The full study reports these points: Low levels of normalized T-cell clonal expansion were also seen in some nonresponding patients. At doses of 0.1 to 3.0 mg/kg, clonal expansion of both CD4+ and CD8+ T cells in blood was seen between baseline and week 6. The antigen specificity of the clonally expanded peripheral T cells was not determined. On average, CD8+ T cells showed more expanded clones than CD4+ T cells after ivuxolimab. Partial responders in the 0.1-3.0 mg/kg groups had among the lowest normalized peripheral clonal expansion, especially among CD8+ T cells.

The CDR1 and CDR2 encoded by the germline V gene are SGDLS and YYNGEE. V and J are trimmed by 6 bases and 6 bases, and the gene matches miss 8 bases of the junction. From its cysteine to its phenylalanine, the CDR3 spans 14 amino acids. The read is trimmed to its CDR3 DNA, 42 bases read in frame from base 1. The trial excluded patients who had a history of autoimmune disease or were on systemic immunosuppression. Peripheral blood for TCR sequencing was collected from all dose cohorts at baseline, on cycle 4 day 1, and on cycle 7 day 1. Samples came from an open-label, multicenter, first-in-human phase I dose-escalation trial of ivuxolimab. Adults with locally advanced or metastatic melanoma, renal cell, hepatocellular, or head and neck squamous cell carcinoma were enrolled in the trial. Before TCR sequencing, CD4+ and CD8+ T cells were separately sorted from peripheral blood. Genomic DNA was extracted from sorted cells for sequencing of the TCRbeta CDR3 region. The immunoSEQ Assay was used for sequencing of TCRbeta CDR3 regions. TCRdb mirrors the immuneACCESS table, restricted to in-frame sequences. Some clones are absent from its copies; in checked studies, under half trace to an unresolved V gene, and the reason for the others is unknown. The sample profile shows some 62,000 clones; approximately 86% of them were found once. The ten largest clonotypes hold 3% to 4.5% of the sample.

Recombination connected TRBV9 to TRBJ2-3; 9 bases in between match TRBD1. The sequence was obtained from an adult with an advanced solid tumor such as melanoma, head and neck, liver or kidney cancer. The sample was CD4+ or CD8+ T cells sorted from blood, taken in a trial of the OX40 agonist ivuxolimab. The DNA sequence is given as TGTGCCAGCACGGGGACAGGGATTTTCGATACGCAGTATTTT. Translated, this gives CASTGTGIFDTQYF.